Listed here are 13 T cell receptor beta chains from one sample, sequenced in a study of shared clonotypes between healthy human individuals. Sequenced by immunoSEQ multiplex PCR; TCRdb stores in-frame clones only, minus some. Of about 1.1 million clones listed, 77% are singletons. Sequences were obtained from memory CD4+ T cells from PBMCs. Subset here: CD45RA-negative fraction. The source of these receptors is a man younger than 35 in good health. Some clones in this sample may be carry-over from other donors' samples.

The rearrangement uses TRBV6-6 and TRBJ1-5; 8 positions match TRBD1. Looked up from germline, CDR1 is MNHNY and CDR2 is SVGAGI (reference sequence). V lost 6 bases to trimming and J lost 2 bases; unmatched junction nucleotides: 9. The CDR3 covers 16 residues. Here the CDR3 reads CASSRRGREGNQPQHF. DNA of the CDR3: TGTGCCAGCAGCCGCAGGGGGCGCGAGGGCAATCAGCCCCAGCATTTT.

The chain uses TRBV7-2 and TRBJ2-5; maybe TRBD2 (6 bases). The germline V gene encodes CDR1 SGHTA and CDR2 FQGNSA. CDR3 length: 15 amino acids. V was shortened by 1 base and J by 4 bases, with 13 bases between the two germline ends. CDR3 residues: CASSLVATSPETQYF. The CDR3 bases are TGTGCCAGCAGCTTAGTGGCTACTAGCCCAGAGACCCAGTACTTC.

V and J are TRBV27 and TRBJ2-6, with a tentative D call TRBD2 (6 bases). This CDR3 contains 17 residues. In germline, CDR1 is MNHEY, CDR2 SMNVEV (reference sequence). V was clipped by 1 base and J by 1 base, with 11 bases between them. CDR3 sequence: CASSLWFGGSGANVLTF. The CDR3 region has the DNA TGTGCCAGCAGTTTATGGTTCGGGGGATCTGGGGCCAACGTCCTGACTTTC.

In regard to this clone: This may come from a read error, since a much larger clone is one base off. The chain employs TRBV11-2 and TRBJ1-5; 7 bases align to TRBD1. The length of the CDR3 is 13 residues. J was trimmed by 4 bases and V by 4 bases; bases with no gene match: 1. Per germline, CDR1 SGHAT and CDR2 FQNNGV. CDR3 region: CASSSQGNQPQHF. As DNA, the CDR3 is TGTGCCAGCAGCTCACAGGGGAATCAGCCCCAGCATTTT.

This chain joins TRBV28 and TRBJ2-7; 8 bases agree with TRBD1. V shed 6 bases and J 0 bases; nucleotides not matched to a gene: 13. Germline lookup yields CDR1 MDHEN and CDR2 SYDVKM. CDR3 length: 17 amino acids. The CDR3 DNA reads TGTGCCAGCAGCCCCGACAGGGGACGCCCACTCTCCTACGAGCAGTACTTC. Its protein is CASSPDRGRPLSYEQYF.

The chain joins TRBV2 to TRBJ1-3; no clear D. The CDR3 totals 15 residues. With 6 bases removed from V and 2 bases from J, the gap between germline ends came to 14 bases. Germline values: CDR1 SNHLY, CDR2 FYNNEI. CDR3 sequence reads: CASRLTDRAGNTIYF. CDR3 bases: TGTGCCAGCAGGTTGACCGATCGCGCTGGAAACACCATATATTTT.

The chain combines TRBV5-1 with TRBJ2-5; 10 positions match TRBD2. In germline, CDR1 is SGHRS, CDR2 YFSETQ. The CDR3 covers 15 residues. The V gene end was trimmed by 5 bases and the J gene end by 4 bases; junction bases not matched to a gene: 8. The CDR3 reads CASRSGGGPPETQYF. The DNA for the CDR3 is TGCGCCAGCAGGAGCGGGGGGGGCCCTCCAGAGACCCAGTACTTC.

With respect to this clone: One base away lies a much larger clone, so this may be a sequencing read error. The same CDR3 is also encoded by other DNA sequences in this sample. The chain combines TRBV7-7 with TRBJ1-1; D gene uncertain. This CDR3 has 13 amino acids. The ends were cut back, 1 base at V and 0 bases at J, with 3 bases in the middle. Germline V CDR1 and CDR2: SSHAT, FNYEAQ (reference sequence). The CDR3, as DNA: TGTGCCAGCAGCTTAGGTATGAACACTGAAGCTTTCTTT. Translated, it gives CASSLGMNTEAFF.

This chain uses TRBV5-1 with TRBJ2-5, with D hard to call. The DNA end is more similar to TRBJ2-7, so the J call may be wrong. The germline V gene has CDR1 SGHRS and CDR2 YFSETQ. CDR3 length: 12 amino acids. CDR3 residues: CASSFGPSEQYF. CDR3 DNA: TGCGCCAGCAGCTTCGGGCCTTCCGAGCAGTACTTC.

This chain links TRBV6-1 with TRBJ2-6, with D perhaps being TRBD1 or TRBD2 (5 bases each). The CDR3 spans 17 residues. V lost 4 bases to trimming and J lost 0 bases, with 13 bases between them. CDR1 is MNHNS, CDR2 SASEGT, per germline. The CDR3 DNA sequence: TGTGCCAGCAGTGCGGCAGGGACCAGCTCTGGGGCCAACGTCCTGACTTTC. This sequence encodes CASSAAGTSSGANVLTF.

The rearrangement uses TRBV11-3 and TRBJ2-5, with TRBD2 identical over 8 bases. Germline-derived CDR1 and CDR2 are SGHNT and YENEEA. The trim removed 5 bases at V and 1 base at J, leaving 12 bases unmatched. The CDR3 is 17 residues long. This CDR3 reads CASSRGGDAGLQETQYF. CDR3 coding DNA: TGTGCCAGCAGCCGGGGGGGCGACGCGGGGCTCCAAGAGACCCAGTACTTC. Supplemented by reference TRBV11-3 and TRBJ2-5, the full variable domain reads EAGVVQSPRYKIIEKKQPVAFWCNPISGHNTLYWYLQNLGQGPELLIRYENEEAVDDSQLPKDRFSAERLKGVDSTLKIQPAELGDSAVYLCASSRGGDAGLQETQYFGPGTRLLVL.

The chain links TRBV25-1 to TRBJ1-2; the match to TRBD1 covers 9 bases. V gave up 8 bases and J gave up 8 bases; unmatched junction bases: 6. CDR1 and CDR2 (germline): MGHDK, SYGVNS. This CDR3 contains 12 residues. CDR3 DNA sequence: TGTGCCAGCGAACAGGGGGCGGAGGGCTACACCTTC. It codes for CASEQGAEGYTF.

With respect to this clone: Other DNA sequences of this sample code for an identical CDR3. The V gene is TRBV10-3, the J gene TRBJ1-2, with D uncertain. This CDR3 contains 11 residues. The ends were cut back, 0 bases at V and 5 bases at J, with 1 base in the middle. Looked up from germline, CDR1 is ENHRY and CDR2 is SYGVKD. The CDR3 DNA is TGTGCCATCAGTGAGTCTTATGGCTACACCTTC. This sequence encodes CAISESYGYTF.